This T cell receptor (beta chain) appears in the sequencing data of a study of blood T cells in healthy people across ages. Overall study results and limits: Possibly confounding the expanded clonotype changes was the fact that donor CMV status was unknown. PBMCs were not sorted, which prevented a conclusive comparison of naive versus antigen-experienced cells.

It was with a sample-barcoded 5' primer and a J-beta primer mix that a second PCR of roughly 6 to 12 cycles was run. TCRdb reprocessed the 5' RACE reads with MiXCR, giving one entry per CDR3 protein. This repertoire shows 1,500,000 or so distinct CDR3 sequences, roughly 60% found once; its top ten account for more than 6%. The sample holds a few counts of this clonotype. The target antigen is unknown. Sequencing was performed on blood. The sequence was obtained from a man aged 18 to 29 in good health.

In DNA form, the CDR3 reads TGCGCCAGCAGGACCTCCTTGGGCGACCGCGGGACCCAGTACTTC. Translation: CASRTSLGDRGTQYF. This sequence joins TRBV5-1 and TRBJ2-5, with D hard to call. Trimming left V 5 bases short and J 7 bases short, with 21 bases between. Germline-derived CDR1 and CDR2 are SGHRS and YFSETQ. The CDR3 contains 15 residues.